This TCR beta chain comes out of a study of cytomegalovirus exposure and HLA in healthy donors. PCR primers comprised 60 Vbeta and 13 Jbeta primers. Here immunoSEQ multiplex PCR was the method, and the copy in TCRdb shows in-frame clones only, minus some. There are 250,000 to 350,000 clones in the sample; 80% to 90% occur only once, and around 4% lies in the top ten. Study-level findings and limits: Within an earlier analysis, most TCR beta V segments proved productive either about 87% or about 30% of the time.

Concerning this clone itself: Antigen unknown.

CDR3 size: 14 residues. With V trimmed by 5 bases and J by 7 bases, 10 bases remained unmatched. The germline V gene encodes CDR1 MNHEY and CDR2 SMNVEV (reference sequence). The chain uses TRBV27 and TRBJ1-1; TRBD1 agrees at 7 bases. The source is a man aged 40-49 years in good health and CMV-seropositive. The sample comprised PBMCs. The CDR3 nucleotides are TGTGCCAGCAGTCCCGACCGGGACAGTCTTGAAGCTTTCTTT. Residues: CASSPDRDSLEAFF.